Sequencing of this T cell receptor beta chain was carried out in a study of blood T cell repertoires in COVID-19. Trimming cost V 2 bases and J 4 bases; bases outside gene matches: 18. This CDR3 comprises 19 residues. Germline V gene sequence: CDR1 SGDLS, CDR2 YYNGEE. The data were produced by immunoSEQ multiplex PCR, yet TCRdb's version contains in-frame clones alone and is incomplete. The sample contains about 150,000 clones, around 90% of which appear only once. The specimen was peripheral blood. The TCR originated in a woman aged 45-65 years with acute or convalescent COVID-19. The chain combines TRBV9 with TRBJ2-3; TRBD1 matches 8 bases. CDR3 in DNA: TGTGCCAGCAGCGTTCAAGAGGGGATCAGGGGGCGGTTGGCAGATACGCAGTATTTT. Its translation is CASSVQEGIRGRLADTQYF.